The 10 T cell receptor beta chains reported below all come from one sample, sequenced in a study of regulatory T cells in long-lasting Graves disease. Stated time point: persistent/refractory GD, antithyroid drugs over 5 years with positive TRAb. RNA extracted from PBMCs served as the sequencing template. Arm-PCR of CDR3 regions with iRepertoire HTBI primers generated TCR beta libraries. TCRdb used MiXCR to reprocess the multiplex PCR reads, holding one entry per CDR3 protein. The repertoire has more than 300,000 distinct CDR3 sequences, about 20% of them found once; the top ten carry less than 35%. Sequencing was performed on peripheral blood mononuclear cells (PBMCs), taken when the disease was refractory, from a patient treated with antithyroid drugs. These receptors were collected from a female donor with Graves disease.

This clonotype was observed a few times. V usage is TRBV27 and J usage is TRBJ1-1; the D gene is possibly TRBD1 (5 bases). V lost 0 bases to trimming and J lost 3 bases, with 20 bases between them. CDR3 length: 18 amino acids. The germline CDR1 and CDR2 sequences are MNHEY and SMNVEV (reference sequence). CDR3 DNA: TGTGCCAGCAGTTTATCCGATGACAGCCCTATAGTTTACACTGAAGCTTTCTTT. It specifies CASSLSDDSPIVYTEAFF.

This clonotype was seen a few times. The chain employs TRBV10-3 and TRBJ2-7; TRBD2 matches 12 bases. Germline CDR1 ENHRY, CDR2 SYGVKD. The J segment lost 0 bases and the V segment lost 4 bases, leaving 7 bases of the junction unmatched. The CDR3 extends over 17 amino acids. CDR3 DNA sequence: TGTGCCATCAGTGTCGGCCTAGCGGGGGGGCCCTCCTACGAGCAGTACTTC. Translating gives CAISVGLAGGPSYEQYF.

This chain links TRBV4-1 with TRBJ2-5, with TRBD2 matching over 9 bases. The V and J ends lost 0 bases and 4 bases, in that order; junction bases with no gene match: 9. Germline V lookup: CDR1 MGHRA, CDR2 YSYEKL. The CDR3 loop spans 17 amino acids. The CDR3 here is CASSQDTAGGLRETQYF. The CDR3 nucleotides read TGCGCCAGCAGCCAAGATACGGCGGGGGGGCTTCGAGAGACCCAGTACTTC.

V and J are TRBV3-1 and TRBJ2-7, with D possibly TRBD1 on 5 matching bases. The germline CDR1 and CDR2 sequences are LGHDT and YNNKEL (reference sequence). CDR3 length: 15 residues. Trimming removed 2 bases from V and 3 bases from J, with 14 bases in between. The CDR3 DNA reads TGTGCCAGCAGCCAACCAAGGGGCAGTTACTACGAGCAGTACTTC. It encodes CASSQPRGSYYEQYF.

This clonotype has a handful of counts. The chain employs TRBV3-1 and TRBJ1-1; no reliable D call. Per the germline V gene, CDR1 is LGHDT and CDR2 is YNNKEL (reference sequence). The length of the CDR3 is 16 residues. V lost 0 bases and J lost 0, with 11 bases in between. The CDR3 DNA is TGTGCCAGCAGCCAAGATTCCAAGGACCTGAACACTGAAGCTTTCTTT. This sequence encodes CASSQDSKDLNTEAFF. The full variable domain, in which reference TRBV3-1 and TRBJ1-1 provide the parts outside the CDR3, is DTAVSQTPKYLVTQMGNDKSIKCEQNLGHDTMYWYKQDSKKFLKIMFSYNNKELIINETVPNRFSPKSPDKAHLNLHINSLELGDSAVYFCASSQDSKDLNTEAFFGQGTRLTVV.

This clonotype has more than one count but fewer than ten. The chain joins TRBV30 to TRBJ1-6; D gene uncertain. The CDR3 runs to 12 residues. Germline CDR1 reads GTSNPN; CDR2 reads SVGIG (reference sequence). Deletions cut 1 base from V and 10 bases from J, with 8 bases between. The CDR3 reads CAWSANTSPLHF. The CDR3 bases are TGTGCCTGGAGTGCCAACACCTCACCCCTCCACTTT.

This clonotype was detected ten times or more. As DNA, the CDR3 is TGTGCCAGCAGGAAAATCGGGAACACTGAAGCTTTCTTT. This gives the protein CASRKIGNTEAFF. The chain couples TRBV11-2 to TRBJ1-1; no clear D gene. CDR3 length: 13 amino acids. Germline CDR1 reads SGHAT; CDR2 reads FQNNGV. V gave up 6 bases and J gave up 1 base, with 9 bases separating them.

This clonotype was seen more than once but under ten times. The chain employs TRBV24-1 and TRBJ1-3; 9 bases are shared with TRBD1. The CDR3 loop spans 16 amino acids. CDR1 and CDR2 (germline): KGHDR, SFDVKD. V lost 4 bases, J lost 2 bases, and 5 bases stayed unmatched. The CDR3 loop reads CATSDPTGGPGNTIYF. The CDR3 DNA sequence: TGTGCCACCAGTGACCCAACAGGGGGCCCTGGAAACACCATATATTTT.

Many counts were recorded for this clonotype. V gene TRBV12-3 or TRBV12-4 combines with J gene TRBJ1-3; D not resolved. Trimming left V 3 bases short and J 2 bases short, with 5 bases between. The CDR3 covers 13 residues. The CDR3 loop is CASSFGAGNTIYF. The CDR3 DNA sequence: TGTGCCAGCAGTTTCGGGGCTGGAAACACCATATATTTT.

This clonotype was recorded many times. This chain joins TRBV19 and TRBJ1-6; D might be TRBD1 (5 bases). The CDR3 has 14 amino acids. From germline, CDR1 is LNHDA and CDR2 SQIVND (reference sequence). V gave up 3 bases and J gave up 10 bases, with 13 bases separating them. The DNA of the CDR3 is TGTGCCAGTAGTATTGGGGGAACCTACTCACCCCTCCACTTT. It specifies CASSIGGTYSPLHF. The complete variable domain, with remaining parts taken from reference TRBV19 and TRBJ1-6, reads DGGITQSPKYLFRKEGQNVTLSCEQNLNHDAMYWYRQDPGQGLRLIYYSQIVNDFQKGDIAEGYSVSREKKESFPLTVTSAQKNPTAFYLCASSIGGTYSPLHFGNGTRLTVT.